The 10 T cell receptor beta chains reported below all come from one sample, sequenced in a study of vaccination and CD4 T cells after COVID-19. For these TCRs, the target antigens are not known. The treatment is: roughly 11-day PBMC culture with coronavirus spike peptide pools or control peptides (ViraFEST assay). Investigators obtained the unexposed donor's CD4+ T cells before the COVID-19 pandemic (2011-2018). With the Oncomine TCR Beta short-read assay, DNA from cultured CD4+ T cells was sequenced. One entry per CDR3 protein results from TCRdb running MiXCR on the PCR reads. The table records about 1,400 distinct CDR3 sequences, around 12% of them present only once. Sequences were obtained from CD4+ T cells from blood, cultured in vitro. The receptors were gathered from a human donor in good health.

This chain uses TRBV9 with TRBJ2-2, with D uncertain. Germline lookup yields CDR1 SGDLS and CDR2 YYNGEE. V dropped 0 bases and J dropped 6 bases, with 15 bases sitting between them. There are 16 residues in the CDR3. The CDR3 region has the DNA TGTGCCAGCAGCGTAGTGGTGGGCTCGGACGCCGGGGAGCTGTTTTTT. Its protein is CASSVVVGSDAGELFF.

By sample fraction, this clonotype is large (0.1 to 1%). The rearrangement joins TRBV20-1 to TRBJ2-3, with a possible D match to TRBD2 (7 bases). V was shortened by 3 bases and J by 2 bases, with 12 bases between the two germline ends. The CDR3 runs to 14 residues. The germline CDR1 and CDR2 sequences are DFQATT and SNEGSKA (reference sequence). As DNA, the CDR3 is TGCAGTGCTAGGGGGGCGGGAGTCACAGATACGCAGTATTTT. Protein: CSARGAGVTDTQYF.

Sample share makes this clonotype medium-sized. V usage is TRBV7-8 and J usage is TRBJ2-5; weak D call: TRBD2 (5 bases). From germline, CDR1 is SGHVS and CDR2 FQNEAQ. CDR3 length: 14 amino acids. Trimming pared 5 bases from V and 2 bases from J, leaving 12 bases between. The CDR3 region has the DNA TGTGCCAGCAGCCTCGACTATGCGCAAGAGACCCAGTACTTC. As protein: CASSLDYAQETQYF.

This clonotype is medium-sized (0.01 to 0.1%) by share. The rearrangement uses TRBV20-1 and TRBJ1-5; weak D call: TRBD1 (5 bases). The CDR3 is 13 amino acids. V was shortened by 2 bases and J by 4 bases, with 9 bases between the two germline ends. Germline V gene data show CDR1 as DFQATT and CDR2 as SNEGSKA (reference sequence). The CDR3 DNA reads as TGCAGTGCTAGATCAGACAGAAATCAGCCCCAGCATTTT. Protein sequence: CSARSDRNQPQHF.

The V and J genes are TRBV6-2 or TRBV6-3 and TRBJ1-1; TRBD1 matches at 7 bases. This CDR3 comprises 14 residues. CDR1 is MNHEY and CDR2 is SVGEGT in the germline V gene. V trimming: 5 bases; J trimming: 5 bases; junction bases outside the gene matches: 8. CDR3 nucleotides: TGTGCCAGCAGTGGGAGTAGGGGGCAGACTGAAGCTTTCTTT. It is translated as CASSGSRGQTEAFF.

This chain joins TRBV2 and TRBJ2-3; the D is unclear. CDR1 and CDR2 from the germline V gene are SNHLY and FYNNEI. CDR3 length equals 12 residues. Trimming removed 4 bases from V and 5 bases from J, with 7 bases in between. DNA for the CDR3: TGTGCCAGCAGTGCCCTTAAAGATACGCAGTATTTT. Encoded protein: CASSALKDTQYF. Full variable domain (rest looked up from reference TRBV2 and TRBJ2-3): EPEVTQTPSHQVTQMGQEVILRCVPISNHLYFYWYRQILGQKVEFLVSFYNNEISEKSEIFDDQFSVERPDGSNFTLKIRSTKLEDSAMYFCASSALKDTQYFGPGTRLTVL.

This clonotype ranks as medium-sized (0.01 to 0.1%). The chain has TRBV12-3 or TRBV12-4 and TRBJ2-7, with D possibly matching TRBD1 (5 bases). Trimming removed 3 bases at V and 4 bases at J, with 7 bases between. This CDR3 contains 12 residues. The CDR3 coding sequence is TGTGCCAGCAGTTTCGCAGGGTACGAGCAGTACTTC. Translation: CASSFAGYEQYF.

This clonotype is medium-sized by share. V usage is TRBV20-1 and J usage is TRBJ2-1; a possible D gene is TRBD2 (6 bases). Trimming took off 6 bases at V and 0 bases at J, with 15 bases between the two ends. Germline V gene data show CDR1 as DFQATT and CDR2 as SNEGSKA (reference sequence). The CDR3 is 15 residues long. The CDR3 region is CSALLAGSSYNEQFF. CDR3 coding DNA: TGCAGTGCCCTTTTGGCGGGGAGCTCCTACAATGAGCAGTTCTTC.

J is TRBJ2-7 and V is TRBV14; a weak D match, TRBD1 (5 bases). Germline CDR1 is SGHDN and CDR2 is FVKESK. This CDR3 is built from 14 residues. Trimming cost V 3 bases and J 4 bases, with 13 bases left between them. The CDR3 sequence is CASSHQTVPYEQYF. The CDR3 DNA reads TGTGCCAGCAGCCACCAGACAGTACCATACGAGCAGTACTTC. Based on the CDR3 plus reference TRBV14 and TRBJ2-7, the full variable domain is EAGVTQFPSHSVIEKGQTVTLRCDPISGHDNLYWYRRVMGKEIKFLLHFVKESKQDESGMPNNRFLAERTGGTYSTLKVQPAELEDSGVYFCASSHQTVPYEQYFGPGTRLTVT.

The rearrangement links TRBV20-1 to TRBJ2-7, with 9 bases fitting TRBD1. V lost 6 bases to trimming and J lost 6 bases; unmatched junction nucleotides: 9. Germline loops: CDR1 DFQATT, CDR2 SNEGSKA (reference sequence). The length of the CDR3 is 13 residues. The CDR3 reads CSAPQGAHREQYF. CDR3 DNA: TGCAGTGCCCCACAGGGGGCGCATCGCGAGCAGTACTTC.